This record concerns one TCR beta chain sequence. This sample stems from a study of OX40 agonist ivuxolimab in advanced cancers. Data came from immunoSEQ multiplex PCR; TCRdb stores just in-frame clones and leaves some out. The data contain 77,000 or so clones, approximately 93% of them singletons. Sequenced material: CD4+ or CD8+ T cells sorted from blood, taken in a trial of the OX40 agonist ivuxolimab. This clonotype was obtained from an adult with an advanced solid tumor such as melanoma, head and neck, liver or kidney cancer.

For the CDR3, the DNA is TGTGCCAGCAGCTCCTCCTACGAGCAGTACTTC. Its protein product is CASSSSYEQYF. The chain is built from TRBV5-4 and TRBJ2-7; D not certain. Germline lookup yields CDR1 SGHNT and CDR2 YYREEE (reference sequence). CDR3 size: 11 residues. V lost 3 bases to trimming and J lost 0 bases, with 1 base between them.